These T cell receptor beta chains were read from a single sample in a study of graft-versus-host responses after intestinal transplantation. Data came from immunoSEQ multiplex PCR; TCRdb stores just in-frame clones and leaves some out. The repertoire holds about 110,000 clones, roughly 93% seen once, with 1% to 1.5% in the top ten. These receptors are not linked to any known antigen. The sample in question was unstimulated CD8+ T cells sorted from spleen or lymph node cells, obtained before transplant. The origin of the receptors is a human donor who was the organ donor for an intestinal transplant. Both conserved end residues are part of each CDR3. The D gene is left open where the match is weak.

>TRBJ1-1|TRBD1|TRBV19
CASSSVFGQGNTEAFF
TGTGCCAGTAGTAGCGTTTTCGGACAGGGGAACACTGAAGCTTTCTTT
>TRBJ2-7|.|TRBV20-1
CSARPIYEQYF
TGCAGTGCTAGACCGATCTACGAGCAGTACTTC
>TRBJ2-3|.|TRBV30
CAWNDRGPDTQYF
TGTGCCTGGAACGACCGGGGCCCAGATACGCAGTATTTT
>TRBJ2-7|.|TRBV5-4
CASSVQGTHEQYF
TGTGCCAGCAGCGTACAGGGAACCCACGAGCAGTACTTC
>TRBJ1-1|.|TRBV27
CASSLSKGMNTEAFF
TGTGCCAGCAGTTTATCGAAGGGCATGAACACTGAAGCTTTCTTT
>TRBJ2-7|.|TRBV7-6
CASSPERGLIYEQYF
TGTGCCAGCAGCCCTGAGAGAGGCCTAATCTACGAGCAGTACTTC
>TRBJ2-3|.|TRBV13
CASSLTSTPSTDTQYF
TGTGCCAGCAGCCTAACTAGCACTCCTAGCACAGATACGCAGTATTTT
>TRBJ2-7|.|TRBV14
CASSQVGGGEEQYF
TGTGCCAGCAGCCAAGTGGGGGGAGGAGAAGAGCAGTACTTC
>TRBJ2-4|.|TRBV2
CASATREDRAKNIQYF
TGTGCCAGCGCCACCCGAGAGGACAGAGCCAAAAACATTCAGTACTTC
>TRBJ1-1|.|TRBV7-8
CASSLGTNTEAFF
TGTGCCAGCAGCTTAGGGACGAACACTGAAGCTTTCTTT